This TCR beta chain was recovered during a study of T-cell reconstitution after alpha-beta-depleted transplantation in children. Findings and limits, study-wide: Certain patients had high TCRbeta diversity at day 60, and it came from recipient T cells and thymic progenitors that survived. The main origin of T-cell counts and diversity one year after transplant was newly produced T cells. There were reportedly several hundred expanded graft clones from which alpha-beta T cells came about two months after transplant.

This clonotype was recorded a few times. The antigen remains unidentified. Germline V gives CDR1 MDHEN, CDR2 SYDVKM. V shed 3 bases, J shed 7 bases, and the junction held 9 bases outside the gene matches. The CDR3 is 15 residues long. Unique molecular identifiers were incorporated during preparation of the TCRbeta library. TCRdb redid the calling of the PCR reads with MiXCR, one entry per CDR3 protein. The sample has around 300,000 distinct CDR3 sequences; 6% to 10% are singletons. The chain employs TRBV28 and TRBJ2-3; 8 bases line up with TRBD2. The sample here was peripheral blood, taken 360 days after TCRalphabeta/CD19-depleted stem cell transplant. The TCR sequence derives from a female patient between 2 and 10 years old who had a stem cell transplant for Fanconi anemia, so the T cells may come from the graft donor. The CDR3 region is CASSLTAGGGHTQYF. CDR3 DNA: TGTGCCAGCAGTTTGACCGCGGGGGGAGGGCATACGCAGTATTTT.